This T cell receptor beta chain was found in a study of blood T cell repertoires in COVID-19. As for the study in general: PBMCs, B-cell-depleted T cells, or T cells provided the cDNA or gDNA that made up the material.

The CDR3 sequence is 13 residues long. V was trimmed by 0 bases and J by 3 bases, leaving 6 bases between them. The germline V gene has CDR1 MNHNS and CDR2 SASEGT. Authors' data handling: Reference gene primer amplification in the assay estimated nucleated cell counts. Clones were read by immunoSEQ multiplex PCR, and TCRdb kept only the in-frame ones, dropping some. That table is the source of V, J and clone size, and D and trimming were worked out from the DNA. The sample records approximately 170,000 clones, roughly nine tenths being singletons. This clone was counted only a few times. Material for sequencing was peripheral blood. The receptor was derived from a man aged 60 to 75 with active or convalescent COVID-19. The J gene is TRBJ2-7, the V gene TRBV6-1; TRBD2 is a possible D gene (5 bases). The CDR3 region has the DNA TGTGCCAGCAGTGAAGCTCGGGGCTACGAGCAGTACTTC. Amino acids: CASSEARGYEQYF.